One and the same sample provided the 32 T cell receptor beta chains below, sequenced in a study of vaccination effects on CD4 cells after COVID-19. Before sequencing took place, the ViraFEST assay used viral peptide pools to expand antigen-specific CD4+ T cells. At the end of 9 to 11 days of culture, CD4+ T cells were isolated. SARS-CoV-2 infection was confirmed by PCR in the person between March and December 2020. Libraries were prepared by immunoSEQ multiplex PCR; TCRdb keeps only in-frame clonotypes and omits some of them. Of 20,000 to 30,000 clones in the sample, about 75% were seen once. These receptors have no identified antigens. The starting material was CD4+ T cells from PBMCs cultured with SARS-CoV-2 spike peptides, obtained before COVID-19 vaccination. The source of these receptors is a human donor who had a prior SARS-CoV-2 infection.

In DNA form, the CDR3 reads TGTGCCAGCAGCGTAAAATACGCCTACCCGGGAGGGAAGCAGTACTTC. Amino acids: CASSVKYAYPGGKQYF. The chain has TRBV3-1 (or the pseudogene TRBV3-2) and TRBJ2-7, with 8 positions matching TRBD2. With V trimmed by 5 bases and J by 8 bases, 17 bases remained unmatched. Germline CDR1 is LGHDT and CDR2 is YNNKEL (reference sequence). The CDR3 is 16 residues long.

The chain combines TRBV2 with TRBJ2-1; no reliable D call. The CDR3 covers 11 residues. Germline CDR1 and CDR2: SNHLY and FYNNEI. The germline V and J ends were trimmed by 6 bases and 10 bases, with 10 bases remaining between them. CDR3 DNA: TGTGCCAGCAGGGGCCTAATCGAGCAGTTCTTC. Protein product: CASRGLIEQFF.

The chain links TRBV3-1 (or the pseudogene TRBV3-2) to TRBJ2-6; unclear D gene. This CDR3 is built from 15 residues. Germline loops: CDR1 LGHDT, CDR2 YNNKEL (reference sequence). V shed 6 bases and J shed 0 bases, with 9 bases lying between them. The CDR3: CASSSRSSGANVLTF. Here the CDR3 DNA reads TGTGCCAGCAGTAGCAGGTCCTCTGGGGCCAACGTCCTGACTTTC.

The sample holds a few counts of this clone. The genes are TRBV7-3 and TRBJ2-7, with 10 bases fitting TRBD1. Losses at the gene ends were 2 bases for V and 11 bases for J; bases not matched to a gene: 9. CDR1 SGHTA and CDR2 FQGTGA come from the germline V gene. The CDR3 contains 14 residues. The CDR3 spells CASSLDRDRGAEYF. CDR3 bases: TGTGCCAGCAGCTTAGACCGGGACAGGGGAGCGGAGTACTTC.

This clone was seen once. The chain has TRBV29-1 and TRBJ1-4; 10 nucleotides agree with TRBD1. CDR1 and CDR2 (germline): SQVTM, ANQGSEA. CDR3 length equals 13 residues. V lost 5 bases to trimming and J lost 8 bases; unmatched junction nucleotides: 5. The CDR3 sequence: CSVRQGASEKLFF. In DNA, the CDR3 is TGCAGCGTTCGACAGGGGGCGAGCGAAAAACTGTTTTTT.

This clone was counted only a few times. This chain links TRBV15 with TRBJ1-2; 8 bases match TRBD1. Trimming removed 3 bases from V and 7 bases from J; junction bases left unmatched: 16. The CDR3 covers 17 residues. Germline values: CDR1 LNHNV, CDR2 YYDKDF (reference sequence). DNA for the CDR3: TGTGCCACCAGCAGTGCCTACGCAGGACAGGGCAAACGTGGCTACACCTTC. Translation gives CATSSAYAGQGKRGYTF.

This clone was found a few times. This sequence joins TRBV5-1 and TRBJ1-1; possibly TRBD1 for D (5 bases). The germline gives CDR1 SGHRS, CDR2 YFSETQ. There are 17 residues in the CDR3. V dropped 4 bases and J dropped 0 bases, with 19 bases sitting between them. The CDR3 spells CASSLLGVGDLNTEAFF. CDR3 nucleotide sequence: TGCGCCAGCAGCCTGTTGGGGGTAGGTGATCTGAACACTGAAGCTTTCTTT.

The chain has TRBV9 and TRBJ2-5; D not certain. From germline, CDR1 is SGDLS and CDR2 YYNGEE. This CDR3 comprises 13 residues. Between the trimmed V and J ends, which lost 2 bases and 1 base, there was a span of 6 bases. For the CDR3, the DNA is TGTGCCAGCAGCGTGGGCACCCAAGAGACCCAGTACTTC. This sequence encodes CASSVGTQETQYF. The full variable domain, rest sourced from reference TRBV9 and TRBJ2-5, is DSGVTQTPKHLITATGQRVTLRCSPRSGDLSVYWYQQSLDQGLQFLIQYYNGEERAKGNILERFSAQQFPDLHSELNLSSLELGDSALYFCASSVGTQETQYFGPGTRLLVL.

V usage is TRBV12-3 or TRBV12-4 and J usage is TRBJ2-7; D unresolved. Trimming took off 3 bases at V and 5 bases at J, with 11 bases between the two ends. The CDR3 sequence is 13 residues long. The CDR3 DNA follows: TGTGCCAGCAGTTTTGGGTATTTCGACGAGCAGTACTTC. This sequence encodes CASSFGYFDEQYF.

The chain is built from TRBV19 and TRBJ1-5; D remains ambiguous. The CDR3 sequence is 15 residues long. Trimming removed 1 base at V and 10 bases at J, with 17 bases between. Germline CDR1 LNHDA, CDR2 SQIVND (reference sequence). The CDR3 nucleotides read TGTGCCAGTAGTATAGGGGGAATAGATAAGTATCCCCAGCATTTT. This gives the protein CASSIGGIDKYPQHF.

The V and J genes are TRBV2 and TRBJ2-5; 9 positions match TRBD1. After removal of 6 bases from V and 5 bases from J, the junction contained 4 bases not matched to a gene. The CDR3 extends over 13 amino acids. CDR1 SNHLY and CDR2 FYNNEI come from the germline V gene. CDR3 region: CASSQTGGETQYF. The CDR3 bases are TGTGCCAGCAGCCAGACAGGGGGGGAGACCCAGTACTTC.

V usage is TRBV7-9 and J usage is TRBJ1-1; D gene unclear. Germline values: CDR1 SEHNR, CDR2 FQNEAQ (reference sequence). The CDR3 covers 13 residues. Trimming left V 5 bases short and J 11 bases short, with 18 bases between. CDR3 protein: CASSPASSGRAFF. In DNA form, the CDR3 reads TGTGCCAGCAGCCCGGCGTCCTCCGGACGGGCTTTCTTT.

This clone has a single count. The CDR3 sequence: CASSLGANADTQYF. The CDR3 nucleotides read TGTGCCAGCAGCTTAGGGGCCAATGCAGATACGCAGTATTTT. This chain connects TRBV7-9 to TRBJ2-3; D gene unclear. Trimming removed 1 base from V and 4 bases from J, with 9 bases in between. The germline V gene has CDR1 SEHNR and CDR2 FQNEAQ (reference sequence). CDR3 length: 14 amino acids.

The chain combines TRBV5-1 with TRBJ2-3; weak D call: TRBD1 (6 bases). The germline V gene encodes CDR1 SGHRS and CDR2 YFSETQ. The CDR3 runs to 16 residues. V lost 4 bases and J lost 9, with 24 bases in between. CDR3 region: CASSLDPGTPIETQYF. CDR3 DNA sequence: TGCGCCAGCAGCCTAGATCCCGGGACACCCATCGAGACGCAGTATTTT.

The gene calls are TRBV18 and TRBJ2-2, with unresolved D. Trimming left V 2 bases short and J 6 bases short, with 19 bases between. CDR1 and CDR2 from the germline V gene are KGHSH and LQKENI. The CDR3 totals 17 residues. The CDR3, as DNA: TGTGCCAGCTCACCAAATTTAGTGGTTGGGTCCGCCGGGGAGCTGTTTTTT. This codes for CASSPNLVVGSAGELFF.

The V gene is TRBV19, the J gene TRBJ1-5; 11 nucleotides line up with TRBD1. V lost 7 bases to trimming and J lost 6 bases; unmatched junction nucleotides: 5. The germline V gene encodes CDR1 LNHDA and CDR2 SQIVND (reference sequence). CDR3 length: 14 amino acids. The CDR3 here is CASIRTGGSQPQHF. CDR3 nucleotide sequence: TGTGCCAGTATTCGGACAGGGGGCAGTCAGCCCCAGCATTTT.

This clone was seen a few times. The chain has TRBV6-5 and TRBJ1-1; D is ambiguous. CDR1 and CDR2 from the germline V gene are MNHEY and SVGAGI. V dropped 5 bases and J dropped 4 bases, with 11 bases sitting between them. The CDR3 is 13 residues long. The CDR3 protein is CASSTRNPTEAFF. CDR3 DNA sequence: TGTGCCAGCAGTACCAGGAATCCCACTGAAGCTTTCTTT.

This chain links TRBV28 with TRBJ1-1; D is unclear. V was trimmed by 4 bases and J by 6 bases, leaving 12 bases between them. The CDR3 has 13 amino acids. In germline, CDR1 is MDHEN, CDR2 SYDVKM. The CDR3 here is CASSSPHRAEAFF. In nucleotides, the CDR3 is TGTGCCAGCAGTTCACCACACCGAGCTGAAGCTTTCTTT.

This clone was recorded a few times. The chain links TRBV14 to TRBJ2-6, with 9 bases fitting TRBD1. After removal of 5 bases from V and 0 bases from J, the junction contained 8 bases not matched to a gene. From germline, CDR1 is SGHDN and CDR2 FVKESK. The CDR3 has 18 residues. The CDR3 DNA reads as TGTGCCAGCAGCTACGGACAGGGGCCGAGCTCTGGGGCCAACGTCCTGACTTTC. As protein: CASSYGQGPSSGANVLTF. Filled out from reference TRBV14 and TRBJ2-6, the complete variable domain reads EAGVTQFPSHSVIEKGQTVTLRCDPISGHDNLYWYRRVMGKEIKFLLHFVKESKQDESGMPNNRFLAERTGGTYSTLKVQPAELEDSGVYFCASSYGQGPSSGANVLTFGAGSRLTVL.

This clone appeared a few times. The V gene is TRBV5-1, the J gene TRBJ1-3; D unclear. Germline loops: CDR1 SGHRS, CDR2 YFSETQ. V was cut by 0 bases and J by 0 bases, with 10 bases left in between. CDR3 size: 16 residues. The DNA of the CDR3 is TGCGCCAGCAGCTTGGAGAGTTTACACTCTGGAAACACCATATATTTT. This gives the protein CASSLESLHSGNTIYF.

This clone was seen a few times. V and J are TRBV18 and TRBJ2-2; the match to TRBD2 covers 8 bases. This CDR3 contains 17 residues. Trimming removed 3 bases from V and 0 bases from J; junction bases left unmatched: 6. Per germline, CDR1 KGHSH and CDR2 LQKENI. The CDR3 DNA is TGTGCCAGCTCACCCAAAAGCGGGGGAGCGAACACCGGGGAGCTGTTTTTT. It specifies CASSPKSGGANTGELFF.

The genes are TRBV15 and TRBJ1-3; the D gene is possibly TRBD1 (5 bases). Trimming stripped 1 base from V and 0 bases from J, with 13 bases between. Germline loops: CDR1 LNHNV, CDR2 YYDKDF (reference sequence). The CDR3 sequence is 17 residues long. CDR3 in amino acids: CATSRVLGADSGNTIYF. The CDR3 DNA reads TGTGCCACCAGCAGAGTCCTAGGGGCAGACTCTGGAAACACCATATATTTT.

For the CDR3, the DNA is TGTGCCACCAGTGAGCCGGCTCCTAGCGGGGAGATAGATACGCAGTATTTT. Its translation is CATSEPAPSGEIDTQYF. The chain combines TRBV24-1 with TRBJ2-3; 9 nucleotides align to TRBD2. The CDR3 has 17 residues. Trimming cost V 4 bases and J 5 bases; bases outside gene matches: 12. Per germline, CDR1 KGHDR and CDR2 SFDVKD.

This clone was detected only once. At one of its ends the junction is not consistent with the germline gene, which may arise from a read error. This chain uses TRBV6-2 or TRBV6-3 with TRBJ2-1, with D perhaps assigned TRBD1 or TRBD2 (5 bases each). CDR3 length: 18 amino acids. The germline CDR1 and CDR2 sequences are MNHEY and SVGEGT. DNA for the CDR3: TGTGCCAGCAGTAACTCCTTCGGGTCGGGGACCTATTACAATGAGCAGTTCTTC. Translation gives CASSNSFGSGTYYNEQFF.

The CDR3 is CASSFQVAGELFF. CDR3 sequence (DNA): TGTGCCAGCAGTTTCCAAGTCGCCGGGGAGCTGTTTTTT. The rearrangement links TRBV6-5 to TRBJ2-2; no reliable D call. This CDR3 is 13 amino acids long. Germline CDR1 MNHEY, CDR2 SVGAGI. The V end lost 4 bases, the J end lost 6 bases, and 9 bases lay between the germline ends.

This clone came up once. The junction and the germline gene differ at one end; a read error may be behind it. This chain uses TRBV7-2 with TRBJ2-3, with D perhaps TRBD2 (5 bases). Germline V gene sequence: CDR1 SGHTA, CDR2 FQGNSA. The CDR3 consists of 14 residues. The CDR3 here is CASSVARGTDTQYF. The CDR3 DNA reads as TGTGCCAGCAGCGTAGCGAGAGGGACAGATACGCAGTATTTT.

The rearrangement links TRBV6-5 to TRBJ1-2; 9 bases agree with TRBD1. The CDR3 totals 15 residues. Germline CDR1 and CDR2: MNHEY and SVGAGI. V was clipped by 2 bases and J by 4 bases; unmatched bases: 5. The CDR3 coding sequence is TGTGCCAGCAGTTACACAACAGGGGGCGGCTATGGCTACACCTTC. This gives the protein CASSYTTGGGYGYTF.

This clone has a handful of counts. The V call is TRBV7-2, the J call TRBJ2-5; 10 nucleotides match TRBD2. Germline loops: CDR1 SGHTA, CDR2 FQGNSA. Losses at the gene ends were 5 bases for V and 9 bases for J; bases not matched to a gene: 15. This CDR3 has 16 amino acids. The CDR3 reads CASSATQRGGSGPQYF. The CDR3 DNA reads TGTGCCAGCAGCGCAACTCAGCGGGGGGGGTCAGGTCCCCAGTACTTC.

Concerning this clone: A read error may produce the germline difference seen at one junction end. The chain is built from TRBV18 and TRBJ2-7; the match to TRBD2 covers 8 bases. This CDR3 region has 13 residues. Germline lookup yields CDR1 KGHSH and CDR2 LQKENI. The CDR3 nucleotides read TGTGCCAGCTCACCTGGAAATAGCGGGGCCGGGTCCTTC. Protein product: CASSPGNSGAGSF.

This chain uses TRBV6-2 or TRBV6-3 with TRBJ2-1, with D possibly matching TRBD1 (6 bases). Germline CDR1 is MNHEY and CDR2 is SVGEGT. The CDR3 length is 14 residues. V lost 4 bases and J 12 bases, leaving 19 bases between the germline ends. The CDR3 bases are TGTGCCAGCAGTTTGAGGACAGACGAATGGTGGCAGTTCTTC. This encodes CASSLRTDEWWQFF.

This chain links TRBV6-5 with TRBJ1-2, with 11 bases aligning to TRBD1. J lost 4 bases, V lost 10 bases, and 5 bases had no gene match. The CDR3 runs to 13 residues. The germline V gene has CDR1 MNHEY and CDR2 SVGAGI. CDR3 sequence: CATRDRGGYGYTF. CDR3 coding DNA: TGTGCCACCCGGGACAGGGGGGGCTATGGCTACACCTTC.

This clone was counted a few times. The chain links TRBV7-2 to TRBJ1-2; maybe TRBD1 (5 bases). The CDR3 runs 17 residues. V lost 5 bases to trimming and J lost 0 bases, with 19 bases between them. Germline CDR1 reads SGHTA; CDR2 reads FQGNSA. DNA of the CDR3: TGTGCCAGCAGCCATATCTACAACAGGCAAACTAACTATGGCTACACCTTC. This gives the protein CASSHIYNRQTNYGYTF.